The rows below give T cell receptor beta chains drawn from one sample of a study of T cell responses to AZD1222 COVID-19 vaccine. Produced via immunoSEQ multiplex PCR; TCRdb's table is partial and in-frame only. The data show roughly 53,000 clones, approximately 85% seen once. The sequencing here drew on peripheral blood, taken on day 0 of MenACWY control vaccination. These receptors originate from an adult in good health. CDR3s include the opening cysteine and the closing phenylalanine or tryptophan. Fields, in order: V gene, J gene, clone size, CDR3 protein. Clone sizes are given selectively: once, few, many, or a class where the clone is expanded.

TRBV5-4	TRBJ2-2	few	CASSPNRGQVPGELFF
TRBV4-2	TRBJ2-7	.	CASSPSPIRRAGGSGEQYF
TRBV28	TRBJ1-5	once	CASSLNAGVQPQHF
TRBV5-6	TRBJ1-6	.	CASSLRQGYSPLHF
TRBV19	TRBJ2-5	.	CASSRTSRAGETQYF
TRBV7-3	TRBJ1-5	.	CASSSPRGSNQPQHF
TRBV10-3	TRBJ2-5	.	CAITQGALETQYF
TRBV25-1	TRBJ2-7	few	CASRVDRPPYEQYF
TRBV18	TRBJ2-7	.	CASSPDRYRGYEQYF
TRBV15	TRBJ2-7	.	CATSGTPFSYEQYF
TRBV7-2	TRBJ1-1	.	CASSLAGGQVRSGAFF
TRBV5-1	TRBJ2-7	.	CASSPEGQFEREQYF
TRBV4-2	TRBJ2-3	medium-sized	CASSQERGLGTDTQYF
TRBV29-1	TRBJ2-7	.	CSVGGGAIYEQYF
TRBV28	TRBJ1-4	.	CASSPGSREKLFF
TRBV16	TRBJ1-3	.	CASSQAASGNTIYF
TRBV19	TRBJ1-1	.	CASSQRGDTEAFF
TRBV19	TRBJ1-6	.	CASSIQGANSPLHF
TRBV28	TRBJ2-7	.	CASSQGASEQYF
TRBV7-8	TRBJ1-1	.	CASSIQYRGMNTEAFF
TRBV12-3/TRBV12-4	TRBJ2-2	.	CASRGSNTGELFF
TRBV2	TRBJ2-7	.	CASSAWGAPYEQYF
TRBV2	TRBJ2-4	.	CASSEDRASIAKNIQYF
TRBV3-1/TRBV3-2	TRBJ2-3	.	CASSQTGGGTDTQYF
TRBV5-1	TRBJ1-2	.	CASSLQDNYGYTF
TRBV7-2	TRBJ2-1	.	CASSRPGTSSYNEQFF
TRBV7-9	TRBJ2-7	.	CASSLVAGVAEQYF
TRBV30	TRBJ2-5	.	CAWSGSRGETQYF
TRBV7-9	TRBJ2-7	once	CASSAEGGQYF
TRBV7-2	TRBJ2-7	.	CASSIGTSGRYEQYF
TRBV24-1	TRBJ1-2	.	CATSDWDRPYGYTF
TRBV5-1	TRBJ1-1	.	CASSLAGAGTEAFF
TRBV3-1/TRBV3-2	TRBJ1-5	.	CASSQDRIVEVTAGNQPQHF
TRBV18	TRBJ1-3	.	CASSPPQGVNGNTIYF
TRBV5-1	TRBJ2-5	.	CASSLVHRDETQYF
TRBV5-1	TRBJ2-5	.	CASSLMDQETQYF
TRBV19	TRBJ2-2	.	CASSTVNQRTGELFF
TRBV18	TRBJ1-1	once	CASSPSVGGLNTEAFF
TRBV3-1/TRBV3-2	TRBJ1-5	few	CASSQNVGNQPQHF
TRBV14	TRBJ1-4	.	CASSQDGRTATNEKLFF
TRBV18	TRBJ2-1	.	CASSRPMLQASYNEQFF
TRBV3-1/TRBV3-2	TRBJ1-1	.	CASSQVSLNTEAFF
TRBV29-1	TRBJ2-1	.	CSVGTSGSYNEQFF
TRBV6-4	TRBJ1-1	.	CASRQGEAFF
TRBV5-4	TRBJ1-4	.	CASSSDGTGDEKLFF
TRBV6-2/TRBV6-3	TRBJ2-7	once	CASSSPFWTSGNEQYF
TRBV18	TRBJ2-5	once	CASSPLATNQETQYF
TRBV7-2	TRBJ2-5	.	CASSLGGRGETQYF
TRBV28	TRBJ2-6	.	CASSLSTGAKGSGANVLTF
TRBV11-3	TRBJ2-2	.	CASSLDGLVNTGELFF
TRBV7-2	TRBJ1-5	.	CASSQGPVSSNQPQHF
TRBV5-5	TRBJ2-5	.	CASSPERANQETQYF
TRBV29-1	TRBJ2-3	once	CSARGDRFTDTQYF
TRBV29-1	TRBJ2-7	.	CSVELGSYEQYF
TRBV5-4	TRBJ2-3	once	CASSPLAGWSTDTQYF